The 22 T cell receptor beta chains in this list originate from one sample, sequenced in a study of brain metastases from non-small cell lung cancer. Profiled with immunoSEQ multiplex PCR; TCRdb holds only in-frame clones, not every one. The data contain roughly 1,200 clones, around 85% of them singletons. The sequenced sample was tumor-adjacent normal tissue. These receptors originate from a donor at least 40 years old with non-small cell lung cancer.

The rearrangement uses TRBV5-1 and TRBJ2-6; TRBD1 aligns across 7 bases. Trimming removed 0 bases from V and 0 bases from J; junction bases left unmatched: 6. Germline V gene lookup returns CDR1 SGHRS and CDR2 YFSETQ. The CDR3 spans 18 residues. The CDR3 loop reads CASSLVDRSSSGANVLTF. In nucleotides, the CDR3 is TGCGCCAGCAGCTTGGTGGACAGGAGTAGCTCTGGGGCCAACGTCCTGACTTTC.

The chain has TRBV6-1 and TRBJ1-5, with 7 positions matching TRBD1. Trimming at V came to 0 bases and at J to 7 bases, leaving 12 bases not matched to a gene. Germline CDR1 reads MNHNS; CDR2 reads SASEGT. The CDR3 is 17 amino acids. In DNA form, the CDR3 reads TGTGCCAGCAGTGAAGCAAGGAAGACAGGGCCCTCCCAGCCCCAGCATTTT. As protein: CASSEARKTGPSQPQHF.

This rearrangement joins TRBV4-1 to TRBJ1-1; D perhaps matches TRBD1 (6 bases). Germline V gene sequence: CDR1 MGHRA, CDR2 YSYEKL. V lost 0 bases and J 5 bases, leaving 22 bases between the germline ends. The CDR3 is 18 residues long. CDR3 DNA: TGCGCCAGCAGCCAAGAAACAGGTGGATCAGGGGTCTGGACTGAAGCTTTCTTT. As protein: CASSQETGGSGVWTEAFF.

This clone was recorded only once. The CDR3 is CASSPAMNEQFF. CDR3 coding DNA: TGTGCCAGCAGTCCAGCGATGAATGAGCAGTTCTTC. V and J are TRBV12-3 or TRBV12-4 and TRBJ2-1; D remains ambiguous. CDR3 length: 12 amino acids. V lost 5 bases, J lost 7 bases, and 9 bases lay in between.

V usage is TRBV19 and J usage is TRBJ1-2; 7 bases line up with TRBD1. The V segment lost 5 bases and the J segment 9 bases; nucleotides outside the gene matches: 9. This CDR3 region has 13 residues. CDR1 is LNHDA, CDR2 SQIVND, per germline (reference sequence). CDR3 sequence reads: CASSYRGDDSYTF. CDR3 nucleotides: TGTGCCAGTAGTTACAGGGGTGACGATAGCTACACCTTC.

The genes are TRBV2 and TRBJ2-7; the D gene is possibly TRBD2 (6 bases). V was shortened by 4 bases and J by 3 bases, with 7 bases between the two germline ends. This CDR3 region has 12 residues. Germline CDR1 is SNHLY and CDR2 is FYNNEI. This chain's CDR3 is CASSVDYYEQYV. The CDR3 bases are TGTGCCAGCAGTGTGGACTACTACGAGCAGTACGTC.

The chain uses TRBV4-1 and TRBJ2-5; D not resolved. Trimming pared 5 bases from V and 2 bases from J, leaving 3 bases between. This CDR3 spans 11 amino acids. Germline values: CDR1 MGHRA, CDR2 YSYEKL. The CDR3 DNA follows: TGCGCCAGCAGCGCTCAAGAGACCCAGTACTTC. Translation: CASSAQETQYF.

V gene TRBV16 combines with J gene TRBJ1-2, with D tentatively TRBD1 (5 bases). Germline V lookup: CDR1 KGHSY, CDR2 FQNENV. This CDR3 comprises 16 residues. Trimming cost V 3 bases and J 7 bases, with 21 bases left between them. Here the CDR3 DNA reads TGTGCCAGCAGCCATTCGGGGACCGGGACCGGGGGTGGCTACACCTTC. It is translated as CASSHSGTGTGGGYTF. Together with reference TRBV16 and TRBJ1-2, the CDR3 gives the full variable domain: GEEVAQTPKHLVRGEGQKAKLYCAPIKGHSYVFWYQQVLKNEFKFLISFQNENVFDETGMPKERFSAKCLPNSPCSLEIQATKLEDSAVYFCASSHSGTGTGGGYTFGSGTRLTVV.

In its sample, this clone was seen a few times. This rearrangement joins TRBV2 to TRBJ1-5, with D tentatively TRBD1 (6 bases). V lost 8 bases and J lost 1, with 12 bases in between. The CDR3 totals 14 residues. Germline lookup yields CDR1 SNHLY and CDR2 FYNNEI. CDR3 in amino acids: CASQEGGSNQPQHF. The DNA for the CDR3 is TGTGCCAGCCAAGAGGGGGGAAGCAATCAGCCCCAGCATTTT.

The CDR3 loop reads CASSLAGVAGVGTDTQYF. The CDR3 nucleotides read TGTGCCAGCAGCTTAGCCGGGGTAGCTGGTGTGGGCACAGATACGCAGTATTTT. The chain recombines TRBV7-8 with TRBJ2-3; D may be TRBD2 (5 bases). CDR3 size: 18 residues. V lost 0 bases to trimming and J lost 1 base, with 17 bases between them. In germline, CDR1 is SGHVS, CDR2 FQNEAQ.

This chain links TRBV10-2 with TRBJ1-2, with unresolved D. Germline assignment: CDR1 WSHSY and CDR2 SAAADI. This CDR3 comprises 13 residues. V was cut by 3 bases and J by 3 bases, with 8 bases left in between. CDR3 protein: CASSEVGDYGYTF. The CDR3, as DNA: TGCGCCAGCAGTGAAGTGGGAGACTATGGCTACACCTTC.

The genes are TRBV2 and TRBJ2-3; D uncertain. From germline, CDR1 is SNHLY and CDR2 FYNNEI. The CDR3 totals 14 residues. Trimming took 8 bases from V and 2 from J, leaving 14 bases between them. The CDR3 loop is CASCADSITDTQYF. The CDR3 DNA reads TGTGCCAGCTGCGCCGATAGTATCACAGATACGCAGTATTTT.

This chain uses TRBV24-1 with TRBJ1-1, with 7 bases identical to TRBD1. V dropped 0 bases and J dropped 0; count of bases not matched to a gene: 6. This CDR3 contains 17 residues. The germline V gene encodes CDR1 KGHDR and CDR2 SFDVKD. As DNA, the CDR3 is TGTGCCACCAGTGATTTGCAAACAGGGGTTATGAACACTGAAGCTTTCTTT. Protein sequence: CATSDLQTGVMNTEAFF.

The chain is built from TRBV7-2 and TRBJ2-5; 7 bases fit TRBD1. J lost 5 bases, V lost 4 bases, and 7 bases had no gene match. There are 14 residues in the CDR3. CDR1 and CDR2 (germline): SGHTA, FQGNSA. The CDR3 nucleotides read TGTGCCAGCAGCTCACGCCGACAGGGTGAGACCCAGTACTTC. This codes for CASSSRRQGETQYF. The full variable domain, rest sourced from reference TRBV7-2 and TRBJ2-5, is GAGVSQSPSNKVTEKGKDVELRCDPISGHTALYWYRQSLGQGLEFLIYFQGNSAPDKSGLPSDRFSAERTGGSVSTLTIQRTQQEDSAVYLCASSSRRQGETQYFGPGTRLLVL.

The chain is built from TRBV27 and TRBJ2-5, with D perhaps being TRBD1 or TRBD2 (7 bases each). There are 14 residues in the CDR3. Germline-derived CDR1 and CDR2 are MNHEY and SMNVEV (reference sequence). Deletions cut 6 bases from V and 4 bases from J, with 15 bases between. DNA of the CDR3: TGTGCCAGCAGGATCAGGGGGGGGCCAGAGACCCAGTACTTC. Amino acids: CASRIRGGPETQYF.

This chain links TRBV6-2 or TRBV6-3 with TRBJ2-5; the match to TRBD2 covers 8 bases. Germline V gene lookup returns CDR1 MNHEY and CDR2 SVGEGT. With V trimmed by 4 bases and J by 5 bases, 12 bases remained unmatched. The CDR3 spans 16 residues. CDR3 loop: CASSFPSGGAAETQYF. In DNA, the CDR3 is TGTGCCAGCAGTTTTCCTTCCGGGGGGGCGGCGGAGACCCAGTACTTC.

This clone was observed once. The CDR3 nucleotides are TGTGCCAGCAGTTTGGGCTCCTACAATGAGCAGTTCTTC. Translation gives CASSLGSYNEQFF. The chain uses TRBV12-3 or TRBV12-4 and TRBJ2-1; D is uncertain. The CDR3 is made up of 13 amino acids. V lost 3 bases and J 0 bases, leaving 3 bases between the germline ends.

The chain uses TRBV5-8 and TRBJ2-3, with D possibly being TRBD1 (6 bases). This CDR3 spans 14 amino acids. Germline values: CDR1 SGHTS, CDR2 YDEGEE. Trimming left V 4 bases short and J 3 bases short, with 12 bases between. The CDR3 is CASSHQGGTDTQYF. In nucleotides, the CDR3 is TGTGCCAGCAGCCACCAAGGGGGAACAGATACGCAGTATTTT.

J is TRBJ1-1 and V is TRBV6-2 or TRBV6-3; D is unclear. The germline CDR1 and CDR2 sequences are MNHEY and SVGEGT. Trimming removed 3 bases from V and 1 base from J, with 12 bases in between. The CDR3 has 15 amino acids. CDR3 DNA: TGTGCCAGCAGTTATGACGGTTCTGGGAACACTGAAGCTTTCTTT. It codes for CASSYDGSGNTEAFF.

This chain joins TRBV7-2 and TRBJ2-7; 8 bases agree with TRBD1. V dropped 4 bases and J dropped 4; count of bases not matched to a gene: 9. CDR1 SGHTA and CDR2 FQGNSA come from the germline V gene. This CDR3 has 15 residues. CDR3 region: CASSSGQDNVYEQYV. The CDR3 DNA reads TGTGCCAGCAGCTCGGGACAGGATAACGTTTACGAGCAGTACGTC.

This clone was recorded once. The V and J genes are TRBV7-2 and TRBJ2-1, with D maybe TRBD1 (6 bases). Trimming shortened V by 1 base and J by 4 bases, and 11 bases separated the two germline ends. Germline V gene sequence: CDR1 SGHTA, CDR2 FQGNSA. The CDR3 sequence is 15 residues long. The CDR3 DNA is TGTGCCAGCAGCTTAGTTGTGGGGGCTTACAATGAGCAGTTCTTC. It specifies CASSLVVGAYNEQFF.

For this clone: Mismatch with germline at one junction end may stem from a read error. V usage is TRBV4-1 and J usage is TRBJ1-1, with D possibly TRBD1 on 5 matching bases. Germline loops: CDR1 MGHRA, CDR2 YSYEKL. The CDR3 contains 15 residues. This chain's CDR3 is CASNQDIQANTEAFF. CDR3 nucleotides: TGCGCCAGCAACCAAGATATACAGGCGAACACTGAAGCTTTCTTT.